This is a list of T cell receptor beta chains from one sample in a study of T cell repertoires and HLA-DP antigens. Assay: immunoSEQ multiplex PCR; the TCRdb copy retains only in-frame clones and omits some. The sample holds about 89,000 clones, approximately 89% seen once. These receptors' antigens are unknown. The sample consisted of CD4+ T cells from PBMCs. The receptors shown here come from a man between 45 and 60 years old in good health and CMV-seronegative. Both conserved end residues are part of each CDR3. A D gene is named only where the DNA matches it firmly. Size tells how often a clone was seen (once, few, many) or the class of an expanded clone, and some rows leave it out.

CDR3 length	V gene	D gene	J gene	clone size	CDR3 DNA	CDR3 protein
13	TRBV6-6	.	TRBJ2-5	.	TGTGCCAGCAGTCTCCAGGGTGGAGAGACCCAGTACTTC	CASSLQGGETQYF
15	TRBV5-1	.	TRBJ1-5	.	TGCGCCAGCAGCCCGGGACACGAGATTAATCAGCCCCAGCATTTT	CASSPGHEINQPQHF
14	TRBV6-5	.	TRBJ2-7	.	TGTGCCAGCAGCACGGTAAAGGGGACCTACGAGCAGTACTTC	CASSTVKGTYEQYF
15	TRBV7-8	TRBD1	TRBJ1-1	.	TGTGCCAGCAGCTTAGGGACAGGGCCGAACACTGAAGCTTTCTTT	CASSLGTGPNTEAFF
16	TRBV11-2	TRBD2	TRBJ2-2	.	TGTGCCAGCAGCCAAGGGCTAGCGGTGAACACCGGGGAGCTGTTTTTT	CASSQGLAVNTGELFF
16	TRBV7-2	TRBD2	TRBJ2-7	.	TGTGCCAGCAGCCTAGGACTAGCGGGAGGGCCCCACGAGCAGTACTTC	CASSLGLAGGPHEQYF
12	TRBV29-1	.	TRBJ2-3	.	TGCAGCGTTCGGACAGACACAGATACGCAGTATTTT	CSVRTDTDTQYF
15	TRBV7-2	TRBD2	TRBJ2-3	.	TGTGCCAGCAGCGAGGGGACTAGCGGGAGAAATACGCAGTATTTT	CASSEGTSGRNTQYF
14	TRBV2	TRBD1	TRBJ1-1	.	TGTGCCAGCAGTGATGGGACAGAGAACACTGAAGCTTTCTTT	CASSDGTENTEAFF
13	TRBV11-2	.	TRBJ1-1	.	TGTGCCAGCAGCTTAGACAAACACACTGAAGCTTTCTTT	CASSLDKHTEAFF
13	TRBV7-2	.	TRBJ1-2	many	TGTGCCAGCAGCCGAGACGTTAACTATGGCTACACCTTC	CASSRDVNYGYTF
15	TRBV13	TRBD1	TRBJ2-1	.	TGTGCCAGCAGCCCACAGGGGCGCCGATTCGATGAGCAGTTCTTC	CASSPQGRRFDEQFF
18	TRBV9	TRBD2	TRBJ2-6	many	TGTGCCAGCAGCCTAGGGACTAGCGGGAGACCTGGGGCCAACGTCCTGACTTTC	CASSLGTSGRPGANVLTF
16	TRBV5-5	TRBD1	TRBJ2-2	.	TGTGCCAGCAGCTTCGCCGACAGGGCGAACACCGGGGAGCTGTTTTTT	CASSFADRANTGELFF
14	TRBV11-1	.	TRBJ1-6	few	TGTGCCAGCAGCTGGGACGGTACTAATTCACCCCTCCACTTT	CASSWDGTNSPLHF
19	TRBV28	TRBD2	TRBJ2-1	.	TGTGCCAGCAGTTTAAAGGGCCGCAGCGGGAGGGCCATGGAGGATGAGCAGTTCTTC	CASSLKGRSGRAMEDEQFF
13	TRBV18	.	TRBJ1-1	.	TGTGCCAGCCGCGCGGGGGAGAACACTGAAGCTTTCTTT	CASRAGENTEAFF
14	TRBV7-2	.	TRBJ2-3	.	TGTGCCAGCAGCTTGGACGGATACACAGATACGCAGTATTTT	CASSLDGYTDTQYF
14	TRBV6-5	.	TRBJ1-5	.	TGTGCCAGCAGGGATGTCGGGAGGGATCAGCCCCAGCATTTT	CASRDVGRDQPQHF
14	TRBV10-2	TRBD2	TRBJ2-1	.	TGCGCCAGCACCGGGACTAGCGGGAGCTATGAGCAGTTCTTC	CASTGTSGSYEQFF
13	TRBV7-6	.	TRBJ1-3	.	TGTGCCAGCAGCCCCGTAGGCGGAAACACCATATATTTT	CASSPVGGNTIYF
12	TRBV7-2	.	TRBJ2-1	once	TGTGCCAGCAGCTTAAGGCTCAATGAGCAGTTCTTC	CASSLRLNEQFF
13	TRBV6-1	.	TRBJ1-5	.	TGTGCCAGCAGTGCGACAGGTGTACAGCCCCAGCATTTT	CASSATGVQPQHF
11	TRBV25-1	.	TRBJ2-3	.	TGTGCCAGCAAAGGGGCGGATACGCAGTATTTT	CASKGADTQYF
13	TRBV7-8	.	TRBJ1-5	few	TGTGCCAGCACTAAGGGGTGGGCTCAGCCCCAGCATTTT	CASTKGWAQPQHF
16	TRBV18	.	TRBJ2-2	.	TGTGCCAGCTCAATGTCCCAGGGTCGGGCCACCGGGGAGCTGTTTTTT	CASSMSQGRATGELFF
14	TRBV19	TRBD2	TRBJ2-7	.	TGTGCCAGTAATCGTGGGGGGGTTTACCACGAGCAGTACTTC	CASNRGGVYHEQYF
13	TRBV27	TRBD1	TRBJ2-1	.	TGTGCCAGCAGTTTATTCAGGGGGCTTGAGCAGTTCTTC	CASSLFRGLEQFF
15	TRBV5-1	TRBD1	TRBJ2-5	.	TGCGCCAGCAGCTTGGGCCAGGGGGTGCGAGAGACCCAGTACTTC	CASSLGQGVRETQYF
16	TRBV12-5	TRBD1	TRBJ1-5	once	TGTGCTAGTGGTTTAGAGATCAGGGGGGATGGTCAGCCCCAGCATTTT	CASGLEIRGDGQPQHF
14	TRBV6-4	TRBD2	TRBJ2-1	.	TGTGCCAGCAGAGAACACTTGCAGCGGGGGGTGTGGGTCTTC	CASREHLQRGVWVF
12	TRBV6-5	.	TRBJ2-5	.	TGTGCCAGCAGACCGGACAGAGAGACCCAGTACTTC	CASRPDRETQYF
12	TRBV29-1	.	TRBJ2-1	.	TGCAGCGTTGACCTGACCGGGAATGAGCAGTTCTTC	CSVDLTGNEQFF
15	TRBV29-1	TRBD1	TRBJ1-2	.	TGCAGCGTTGAAGGGTTAACGGGACAGAACTATGGCTACACCTTC	CSVEGLTGQNYGYTF
12	TRBV28	.	TRBJ2-7	.	TGTGCCAGCAGTTCGGGGGCGAGGGAGCAGTACTTC	CASSSGAREQYF
16	TRBV4-3	.	TRBJ2-2	.	TGCGCCAGCAGCCAAGATCGAGGATTAGGCACCGGGGAGCTGTTTTTT	CASSQDRGLGTGELFF
11	TRBV6-1	.	TRBJ1-1	.	TGTGCCAGCAGGACAGCGGTAGAAGCTTTCTTT	CASRTAVEAFF
17	TRBV15	.	TRBJ2-2	.	TGTGCCACCAGCAGAGATCTAAGCGGACTCGACACCGGGGAGCTGTTTTTT	CATSRDLSGLDTGELFF
14	TRBV6-6	.	TRBJ2-5	.	TGTGCCAGCAGTTATAGGACACCTCAAGAGACCCAGTACTTC	CASSYRTPQETQYF
15	TRBV18	.	TRBJ2-3	.	TGTGCCAGCTCACCAACAGGGACGAGCACAGATACGCAGTATTTT	CASSPTGTSTDTQYF
14	TRBV7-2	.	TRBJ1-1	.	TGTGCCAGCAGCTTAGGGGGCCCAGGGACTGAAGCTTTCTTT	CASSLGGPGTEAFF
15	TRBV7-3	TRBD2	TRBJ2-5	.	TGTGCCAGCAGCCGGACTAGCGGGGGTCAAGAGACCCAGTACTTC	CASSRTSGGQETQYF
17	TRBV4-1	TRBD2	TRBJ2-5	.	TGCGCCAGCAGCCAACCCCCCGGGACTAGCGGCCAAGAGACCCAGTACTTC	CASSQPPGTSGQETQYF
16	TRBV7-8	.	TRBJ2-7	.	TGTGCCAGCAGCTTAGCGGGGGGAAATCTCCTTTACGAGCAGTACTTC	CASSLAGGNLLYEQYF
12	TRBV15	TRBD1	TRBJ2-1	few	TGTGCCACCAGCAGAGCAGGGGGTGAGCAGTTCTTC	CATSRAGGEQFF
13	TRBV30	TRBD1	TRBJ1-1	.	TGTGCCTGTCCCGGGACAGTAAAAATTGAAGCTTTCTTT	CACPGTVKIEAFF
17	TRBV4-1	.	TRBJ2-2	.	TGCGCCAGCAGCCAAGGGTCTTACGCCAGGGGCACCGGGGAGCTGTTTTTT	CASSQGSYARGTGELFF
14	TRBV5-1	.	TRBJ1-1	.	TGCGCCAGCAGCTTGGGTGGCAGGGTGGTTGAAGCTTTCTTT	CASSLGGRVVEAFF
14	TRBV6-5	.	TRBJ1-4	.	TGTGCCAGCAGCACAACCCCCGGGGATGAAAAACTGTTTTTT	CASSTTPGDEKLFF
14	TRBV6-1	.	TRBJ1-1	.	TGTGCCAGCAGTGACGACAGGTTTAACACTGAAGCTTTCTTT	CASSDDRFNTEAFF
11	TRBV9	.	TRBJ1-2	.	TGTGCCAGCAGCGGCCGTTATGGCTACACCTTC	CASSGRYGYTF
13	TRBV11-1	.	TRBJ1-2	.	TGTGCCAGCAGCCGCCCTGGCCTGCTTGGCTACACCTTC	CASSRPGLLGYTF
13	TRBV7-2	.	TRBJ2-1	.	TGTGCCAGCAGCCGAACAAGAGCCGATGAGCAGTTCTTC	CASSRTRADEQFF